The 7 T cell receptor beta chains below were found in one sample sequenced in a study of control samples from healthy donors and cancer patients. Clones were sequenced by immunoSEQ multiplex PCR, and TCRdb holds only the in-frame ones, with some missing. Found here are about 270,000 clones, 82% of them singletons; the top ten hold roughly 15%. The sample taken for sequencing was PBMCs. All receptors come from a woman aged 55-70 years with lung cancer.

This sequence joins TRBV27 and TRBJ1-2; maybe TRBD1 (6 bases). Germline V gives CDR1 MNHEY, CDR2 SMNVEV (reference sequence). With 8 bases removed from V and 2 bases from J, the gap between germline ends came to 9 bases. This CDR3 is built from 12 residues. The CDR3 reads CASGTGNYGYTF. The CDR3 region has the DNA TGTGCCAGCGGCACAGGGAACTATGGCTACACCTTC.

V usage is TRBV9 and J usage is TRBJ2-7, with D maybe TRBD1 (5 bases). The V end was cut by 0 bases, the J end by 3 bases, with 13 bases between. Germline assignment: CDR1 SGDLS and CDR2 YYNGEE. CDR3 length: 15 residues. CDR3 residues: CASSVEDKGFYEQYF. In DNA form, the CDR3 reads TGTGCCAGCAGCGTAGAGGACAAGGGCTTCTACGAGCAGTACTTC.

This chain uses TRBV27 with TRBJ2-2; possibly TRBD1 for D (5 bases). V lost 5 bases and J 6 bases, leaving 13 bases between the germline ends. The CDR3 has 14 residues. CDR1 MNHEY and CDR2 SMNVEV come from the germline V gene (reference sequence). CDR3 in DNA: TGTGCCAGCAGTCCCCGGACATTAGCCGGGGAGCTGTTTTTT. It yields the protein CASSPRTLAGELFF.

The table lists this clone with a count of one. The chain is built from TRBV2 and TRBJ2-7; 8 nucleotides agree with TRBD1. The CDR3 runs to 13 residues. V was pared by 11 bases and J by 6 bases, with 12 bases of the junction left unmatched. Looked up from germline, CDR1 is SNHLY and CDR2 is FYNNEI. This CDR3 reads CAGNGAGGGEQYF. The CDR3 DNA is TGTGCCGGGAACGGGGCAGGGGGCGGCGAGCAGTACTTC.

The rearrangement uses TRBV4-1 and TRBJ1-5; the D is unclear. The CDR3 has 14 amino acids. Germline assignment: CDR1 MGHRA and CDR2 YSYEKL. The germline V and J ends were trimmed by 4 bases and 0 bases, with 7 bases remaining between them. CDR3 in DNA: TGCGCCAGCAGCCGAATATATAGCAATCAGCCCCAGCATTTT. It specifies CASSRIYSNQPQHF.

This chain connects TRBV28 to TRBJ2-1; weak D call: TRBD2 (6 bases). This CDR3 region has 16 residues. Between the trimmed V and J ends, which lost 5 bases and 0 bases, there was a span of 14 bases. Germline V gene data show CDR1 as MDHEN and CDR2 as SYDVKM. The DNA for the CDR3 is TGTGCCAGCAGTACTTTCGGGGGTAGCTCCTACAATGAGCAGTTCTTC. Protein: CASSTFGGSSYNEQFF.

CDR3 bases: TGTGCCAGCAGTGAAGCCGTCGGACATCGTGACACTGAAGCTTTCTTT. Protein: CASSEAVGHRDTEAFF. This chain links TRBV6-1 with TRBJ1-1, with D possibly being TRBD1 (5 bases). In germline, CDR1 is MNHNS, CDR2 SASEGT. The CDR3 is 16 residues long. Between the trimmed V and J ends, which lost 0 bases and 3 bases, there was a span of 14 bases.